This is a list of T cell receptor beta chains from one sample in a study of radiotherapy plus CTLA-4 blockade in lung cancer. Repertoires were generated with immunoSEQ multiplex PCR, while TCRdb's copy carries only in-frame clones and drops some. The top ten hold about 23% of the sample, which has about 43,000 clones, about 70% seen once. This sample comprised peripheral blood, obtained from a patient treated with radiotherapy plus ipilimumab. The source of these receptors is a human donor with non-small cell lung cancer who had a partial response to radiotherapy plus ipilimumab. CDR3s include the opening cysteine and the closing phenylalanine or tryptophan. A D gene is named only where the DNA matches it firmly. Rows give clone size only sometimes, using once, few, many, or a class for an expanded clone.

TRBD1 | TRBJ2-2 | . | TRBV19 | TGTGCCAGTAGGCCGGGACAGGTCGTCGCCGGGGAGCTGTTTTTT | CASRPGQVVAGELFF
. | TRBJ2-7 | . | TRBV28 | TGTGCCAGCAACGGAGGGGCTACCTACGAGCAGTACTTC | CASNGGATYEQYF
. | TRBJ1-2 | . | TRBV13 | TGTGCCAGCAGCCTCGGGAGGGGCTCTTACAATGCCTACACCTTC | CASSLGRGSYNAYTF
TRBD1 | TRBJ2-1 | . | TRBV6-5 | TGTGCCAGCAGTTCAACAGGGGCTTCCTACAATGAGCAGTTCTTC | CASSSTGASYNEQFF
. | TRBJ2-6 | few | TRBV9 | TGTGCCAGCAGCGTCGCAGCACAGGGCAACGTCCTGACTTTC | CASSVAAQGNVLTF
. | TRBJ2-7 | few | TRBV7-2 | TGTGCCAGCAGCTACGGGACTCGCTTTTACGAGCAGTACTTC | CASSYGTRFYEQYF
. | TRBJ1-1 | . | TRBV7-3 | TGTGCCAGCAGCTTTGATGGACTGGACACTGAAGCTTTCTTT | CASSFDGLDTEAFF
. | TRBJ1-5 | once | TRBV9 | TGTGCCAGCAGCTGGGGGGAGAGAGATCAGCCCCAGCATTTT | CASSWGERDQPQHF
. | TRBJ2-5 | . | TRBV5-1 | TGCGCCAGCAGCTTGGGGGGGGTCCAAGAGACCCAGTACTTC | CASSLGGVQETQYF
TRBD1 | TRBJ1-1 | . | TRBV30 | TGTGCCTGGAGTACGGGACAGGGGAACACTGAAGCTTTCTTT | CAWSTGQGNTEAFF
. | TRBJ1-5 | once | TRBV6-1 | TGTGCCAGCAGTGAAGGCTATAGCAATCAGCCCCAGCATTTT | CASSEGYSNQPQHF
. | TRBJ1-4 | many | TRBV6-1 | TGTGCCAGCAGTGTCAGTGATAATGAAAAACTGTTTTTT | CASSVSDNEKLFF
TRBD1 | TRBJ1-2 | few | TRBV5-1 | TGTGCCAGCAGCTTGGGACAGGGGGACTATGGCTACACCTTC | CASSLGQGDYGYTF
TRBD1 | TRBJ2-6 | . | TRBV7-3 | TGTGCCAGCAGCGAAAGGGGACAGGGGGCTGGGGCCAACGTCCTGACTTTC | CASSERGQGAGANVLTF
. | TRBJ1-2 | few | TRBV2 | TGTGCCAGCAGCTCCGGGGGTGGCTATGGCTACACCTTC | CASSSGGGYGYTF
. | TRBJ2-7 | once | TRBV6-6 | TGTGCCAGCAGGCGGGACGCGGGATACGAGCAGTACTTC | CASRRDAGYEQYF
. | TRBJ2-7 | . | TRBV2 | TGTGCCAGCAGTGAAAGCGGCCTCTCCTACGAGCAGTACTTC | CASSESGLSYEQYF
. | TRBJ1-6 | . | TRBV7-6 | TGTGCCAGCAGCTTAATCGGGGAAGGGTCACCCCTCCACTTT | CASSLIGEGSPLHF
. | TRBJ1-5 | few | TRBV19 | TGTGCCAGTGGCCGGAACTCGGGGTATCAGCCCCAGCATTTT | CASGRNSGYQPQHF
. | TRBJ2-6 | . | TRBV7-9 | TGTGCCAGCAGCTTACAAGGGGCCAACGTCCTGACTTTC | CASSLQGANVLTF
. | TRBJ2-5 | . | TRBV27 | TGTGCCAGCAGTTTATCGGCTCGCTCCCAAGAGACCCAGTACTTC | CASSLSARSQETQYF
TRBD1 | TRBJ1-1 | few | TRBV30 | TGTGCCTGGGGGGGACAGGCGAACACTGAAGCTTTCTTT | CAWGGQANTEAFF
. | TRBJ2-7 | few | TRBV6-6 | TGTGCCAGCAACAGGGCCCCCACGGGACCCGAGCAGTACTTC | CASNRAPTGPEQYF
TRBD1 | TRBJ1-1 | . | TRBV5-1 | TGCGCCAGCAGCGAGTATGGAGAGGGGGCAAAGGCTGAAGCTTTCTTT | CASSEYGEGAKAEAFF